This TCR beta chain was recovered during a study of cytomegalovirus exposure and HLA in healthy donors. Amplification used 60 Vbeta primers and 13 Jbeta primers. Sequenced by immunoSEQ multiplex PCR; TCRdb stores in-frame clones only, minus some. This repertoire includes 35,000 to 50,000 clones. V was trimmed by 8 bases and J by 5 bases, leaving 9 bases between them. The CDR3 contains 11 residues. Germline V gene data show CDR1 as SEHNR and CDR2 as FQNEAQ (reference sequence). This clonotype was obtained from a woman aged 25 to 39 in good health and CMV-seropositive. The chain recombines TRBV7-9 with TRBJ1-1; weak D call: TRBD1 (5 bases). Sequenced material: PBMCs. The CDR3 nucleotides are TGTGCCAGCGATGGGGGGACTGAAGCTTTCTTT. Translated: CASDGGTEAFF.